This T cell receptor beta chain was profiled in a study of T cell changes during pregnancy in multiple sclerosis. This table comes from immunoSEQ multiplex PCR, and its TCRdb copy is limited to in-frame clones, with some not included. The data show roughly 100,000 clones, 85% to 95% seen once. The CDR3 spans 13 residues. The V and J ends lost 5 bases and 5 bases, in that order; junction bases with no gene match: 2. From germline, CDR1 is LGHNT and CDR2 FRNRAP. J is TRBJ2-5 and V is TRBV12-5; 10 positions agree with TRBD2. The sequenced sample was peripheral blood, obtained after pregnancy. This receptor was identified in a female donor with multiple sclerosis, enrolled in a pregnancy study. The CDR3 reads CASGLAGAETQYF. The CDR3 nucleotides are TGTGCTAGTGGTCTAGCGGGGGCGGAGACCCAGTACTTC.